Detailed here is one T cell receptor (beta chain). What it recognizes is unknown. This entry comes from a study of response to subunit inactivated influenza vaccine. General observations from the study: Each seasonal flu vaccination may recruit only limited new T cells, authors suggested.

MiXCR was run by TCRdb on the RT-PCR reads, yielding one entry per CDR3 protein. This table has roughly 520,000 distinct CDR3 sequences, 25% appearing once. The sequences come from CD4+ T cells sorted from PBMCs, collected 5 to 6 days after vaccination. This clonotype was obtained from a man aged 50 or older who received an inactivated influenza vaccine.

The CDR3 sequence: CASSLPGGGVGYTF. CDR3 coding DNA: TGTGCCAGCAGCTTACCTGGGGGTGGTGTTGGCTACACCTTC. The chain links TRBV7-2 to TRBJ1-2, with D possibly matching TRBD1 (5 bases). The germline V and J ends were trimmed by 2 bases and 7 bases, with 14 bases remaining between them. Germline CDR1 SGHTA, CDR2 FQGNSA. The length of the CDR3 is 14 residues.